A single sample gave rise to the 5 T cell receptor beta chains below, sequenced in a study of CD8+CD57+ T cells in acquired aplastic anemia. Genomic DNA constituted the template upon which TCR beta VDJ and CDR3 profiling was performed. TCRdb re-derived calls from the reads in MiXCR, one entry per CDR3 protein. The table records under 200,000 distinct CDR3 sequences, roughly 48% of them present only once. Patients chosen for sequencing had shown CD8+CD57+ cell expansion by flow cytometry. The specimen sequenced was sorted CD4+, CD8+, or CD8+CD57+ T cells (not recorded which) from PBMCs. The origin of the receptors is a human donor with aplastic anemia.

This rearrangement joins TRBV4-2 to TRBJ2-7; D is undetermined. V was clipped by 2 bases and J by 6 bases, with 14 bases between them. CDR1 LGHNA and CDR2 YNFKEQ come from the germline V gene. The CDR3 is 14 residues long. The CDR3 is CASSQKMAGSEQYF. CDR3 coding DNA: TGTGCCAGCAGCCAAAAGATGGCCGGATCCGAGCAGTACTTC.

This clonotype occurred many times. V is TRBV6-2 or TRBV6-3 and J is TRBJ2-3, with TRBD2 matching over 10 bases. Germline V lookup: CDR1 MNHEY, CDR2 SVGEGT. CDR3 length equals 16 residues. With V trimmed by 6 bases and J by 0 bases, 6 bases remained unmatched. The CDR3 is CASRSTSGPSTDTQYF. As DNA, the CDR3 is TGTGCCAGCAGATCGACTAGCGGGCCTAGCACAGATACGCAGTATTTT.

This clonotype has just a few counts. The chain combines TRBV15 with TRBJ2-5, with D maybe TRBD1 (5 bases). The germline V gene encodes CDR1 LNHNV and CDR2 YYDKDF (reference sequence). V gave up 1 base and J gave up 3 bases, with 6 bases separating them. The CDR3 length is 13 residues. The CDR3 sequence is CATSRGREETQYF. CDR3 bases: TGTGCCACCAGCAGAGGCAGGGAAGAGACCCAGTACTTC. The complete variable domain, with remaining parts taken from reference TRBV15 and TRBJ2-5, reads DAMVIQNPRYQVTQFGKPVTLSCSQTLNHNVMYWYQQKSSQAPKLLFHYYDKDFNNEADTPDNFQSRRPNTSFCFLDIRSPGLGDTAMYLCATSRGREETQYFGPGTRLLVL.

The chain uses TRBV7-9 and TRBJ1-4; 7 bases match TRBD1. The CDR3 has 15 amino acids. V lost 6 bases to trimming and J lost 3 bases; unmatched junction nucleotides: 7. CDR1 and CDR2 from the germline V gene are SEHNR and FQNEAQ (reference sequence). CDR3 residues: CASSSRTGPNEKLFF. The CDR3 DNA reads as TGTGCCAGCAGTTCACGGACAGGACCTAATGAAAAACTGTTTTTT.

On this clonotype: The junction and the germline gene differ at one end; a read error may be behind it. V and J are TRBV20-1 and TRBJ2-5; no firm D call. Germline CDR1 and CDR2: DFQATT and SNEGSKA (reference sequence). CDR3 length: 14 amino acids. CDR3 residues: CSASDFFDQETQYF. In nucleotides, the CDR3 is TGCAGTGCTAGTGACTTTTTTGACCAGGAGACCCAGTACTTC.